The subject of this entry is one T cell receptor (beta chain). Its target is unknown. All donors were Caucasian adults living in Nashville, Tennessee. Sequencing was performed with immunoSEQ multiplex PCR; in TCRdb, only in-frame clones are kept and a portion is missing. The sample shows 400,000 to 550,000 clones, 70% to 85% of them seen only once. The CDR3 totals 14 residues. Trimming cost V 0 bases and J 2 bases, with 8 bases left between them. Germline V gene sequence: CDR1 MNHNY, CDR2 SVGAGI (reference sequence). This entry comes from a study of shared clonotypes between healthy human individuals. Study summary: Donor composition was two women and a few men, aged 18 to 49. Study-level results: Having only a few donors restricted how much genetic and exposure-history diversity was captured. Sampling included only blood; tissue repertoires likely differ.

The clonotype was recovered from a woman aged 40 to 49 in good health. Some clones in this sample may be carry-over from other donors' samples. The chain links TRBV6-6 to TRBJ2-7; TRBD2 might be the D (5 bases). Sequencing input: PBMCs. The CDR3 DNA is TGTGCCAGCAGTTACTCTGGGCGGGCCTACGAGCAGTACTTC. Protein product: CASSYSGRAYEQYF.